The next 21 T cell receptor beta chains were all read from a single sample in a study of identical twins. MiXCR, run by TCRdb on the 5' RACE reads, gives a single entry per CDR3 protein. The profile shows 400,000 to 500,000 distinct CDR3 sequences, approximately 15% of them singletons. This sample was also put to use in a study of yellow fever vaccine responses in identical twins.

The sequencing sample was made of CD4+ T cells sorted from blood. The origin of the receptors is a young woman in good health.

In its sample, this clonotype was seen many times. The chain joins TRBV12-3 or TRBV12-4 to TRBJ2-1, with D possibly TRBD1 on 5 matching bases. This CDR3 contains 14 residues. Trimming cost V 6 bases and J 8 bases, with 17 bases left between them. The CDR3 is CASSRGGATDEQFF. The CDR3 DNA sequence: TGTGCCAGCAGCCGAGGTGGGGCTACAGATGAGCAGTTCTTC.

Many counts were recorded for this clonotype. This chain connects TRBV6-5 to TRBJ2-5, with no clear D. The CDR3 has 13 residues. Germline V gene lookup returns CDR1 MNHEY and CDR2 SVGAGI. V was pared by 2 bases and J by 4 bases, with 8 bases between. CDR3 sequence (DNA): TGTGCCAGCAGTTACGAGATTAGAGAGACCCAGTACTTC. Its translation: CASSYEIRETQYF.

The sample holds a few counts of this clonotype. The rearrangement joins TRBV4-1 to TRBJ2-2, with TRBD2 matching over 9 bases. Trimming took 6 bases from V and 4 from J; bases not matched to a gene: 6. The V gene's germline CDR1 is MGHRA and CDR2 YSYEKL. The length of the CDR3 is 15 residues. CDR3 DNA sequence: TGCGCCAGCAGACTTAGCGGGAGTGGCACCGGGGAGCTGTTTTTT. Translation gives CASRLSGSGTGELFF.

This clonotype has just a few counts. V gene TRBV6-1 combines with J gene TRBJ2-2; tentatively, D is TRBD1 (5 bases). CDR1 and CDR2 (germline): MNHNS, SASEGT. The length of the CDR3 is 16 residues. Trimming stripped 5 bases from V and 5 bases from J, with 18 bases between. The CDR3 nucleotides read TGTGCCAGCAGTCCAAGGGCCCTGCAGGGAACCGGGGAGCTGTTTTTT. It codes for CASSPRALQGTGELFF.

CDR3 amino acids: CATGRGVGAYEQYF. The CDR3 DNA is TGTGCCACAGGACGTGGGGTAGGAGCCTACGAGCAGTACTTC. The chain is built from TRBV25-1 and TRBJ2-7; unclear D gene. The CDR3 runs to 14 residues. The V gene's germline CDR1 is MGHDK and CDR2 SYGVNS. The ends were cut back, 10 bases at V and 2 bases at J, with 18 bases in the middle.

The rearrangement links TRBV9 to TRBJ2-5; D might be TRBD2 (6 bases). The CDR3 is 14 residues long. Deletions cut 0 bases from V and 2 bases from J, with 8 bases between. Per the germline V gene, CDR1 is SGDLS and CDR2 is YYNGEE. CDR3 bases: TGTGCCAGCAGCGTAGCGGGGGAGCAAGAGACCCAGTACTTC. This translates into CASSVAGEQETQYF.

The chain carries TRBV7-8 and TRBJ2-5; the D gene is possibly TRBD2 (6 bases). Germline CDR1 is SGHVS and CDR2 is FQNEAQ. The CDR3 is 13 amino acids. V was pared by 5 bases and J by 6 bases, with 13 bases between. The CDR3 bases are TGTGCCAGCAGCCCTGGGACTGATCAGACCCAGTACTTC. Residues: CASSPGTDQTQYF.

This clonotype has more than one count but fewer than ten. The chain joins TRBV7-2 to TRBJ2-1, with D possibly TRBD1 on 6 matching bases. V lost 6 bases to trimming and J lost 6 bases, with 9 bases between them. The CDR3 extends over 12 amino acids. CDR1 and CDR2 from the germline V gene are SGHTA and FQGNSA. This chain's CDR3 is CASRGASNEQFF. The DNA for the CDR3 is TGTGCCAGCAGGGGGGCTTCCAATGAGCAGTTCTTC. Together with reference TRBV7-2 and TRBJ2-1, the CDR3 gives the full variable domain: GAGVSQSPSNKVTEKGKDVELRCDPISGHTALYWYRQSLGQGLEFLIYFQGNSAPDKSGLPSDRFSAERTGGSVSTLTIQRTQQEDSAVYLCASRGASNEQFFGPGTRLTVL.

The chain combines TRBV10-3 with TRBJ2-5; 7 nucleotides align to TRBD1. Germline values: CDR1 ENHRY, CDR2 SYGVKD. Trimming cost V 6 bases and J 4 bases; bases outside gene matches: 11. This CDR3 has 15 residues. CDR3 region: CAIRSRDREVETQYF. For the CDR3, the DNA is TGTGCCATCAGATCGAGAGACAGGGAAGTAGAGACCCAGTACTTC.

The chain couples TRBV6-1 to TRBJ2-7; perhaps TRBD1 as D (6 bases). Trimming pared 8 bases from V and 0 bases from J, leaving 14 bases between. The CDR3 is made up of 14 amino acids. Per germline, CDR1 MNHNS and CDR2 SASEGT. The CDR3 DNA reads TGTGCCAGCTTCCCCGACAGGACCTCCTACGAGCAGTACTTC. It translates to CASFPDRTSYEQYF.

As to this clonotype: With a much larger clone just one base away, this may be a read error. The DNA of the CDR3 is TGCAGCGTTGAAACGGGGGATACCAGGGAGCTGTTTTTT. The encoded protein is CSVETGDTRELFF. The chain combines TRBV29-1 with TRBJ2-2; D is perhaps TRBD2 (6 bases). Germline lookup yields CDR1 SQVTM and CDR2 ANQGSEA. The CDR3 is 13 residues long. Between the trimmed V and J ends, which lost 2 bases and 9 bases, there was a span of 13 bases.

The table lists this clonotype with a few counts. The gene calls are TRBV5-1 and TRBJ2-2, with D unclear. V lost 5 bases to trimming and J lost 1 base, with 12 bases between them. The germline gives CDR1 SGHRS, CDR2 YFSETQ. CDR3 size: 15 residues. CDR3 region: CASSTADRNTGELFF. In nucleotides, the CDR3 is TGCGCCAGCAGTACAGCTGACCGGAACACCGGGGAGCTGTTTTTT. Filled out from reference TRBV5-1 and TRBJ2-2, the complete variable domain reads KAGVTQTPRYLIKTRGQQVTLSCSPISGHRSVSWYQQTPGQGLQFLFEYFSETQRNKGNFPGRFSGRQFSNSRSEMNVSTLELGDSALYLCASSTADRNTGELFFGEGSRLTVL.

The chain combines TRBV24-1 with TRBJ2-1; TRBD1 aligns across 7 bases. The J segment lost 8 bases and the V segment lost 1 base, leaving 7 bases of the junction unmatched. The germline gives CDR1 KGHDR, CDR2 SFDVKD. The CDR3 totals 15 residues. In DNA, the CDR3 is TGTGCCACCAGTGATTTTAGTACAGGGGAAGATGAGCAGTTCTTC. It codes for CATSDFSTGEDEQFF.

The CDR3 here is CASSFRLDGEQYF. CDR3 DNA: TGTGCCAGCAGCTTTCGTCTGGACGGGGAGCAGTACTTC. V is TRBV5-8 and J is TRBJ2-7; no clear D gene. Trimming removed 2 bases at V and 7 bases at J, with 13 bases between. The CDR3 sequence is 13 residues long. CDR1 SGHTS and CDR2 YDEGEE come from the germline V gene.

This clonotype has ten or more counts. The chain recombines TRBV6-5 with TRBJ2-1; D is ambiguous. CDR1 MNHEY and CDR2 SVGAGI come from the germline V gene. Trimming cost V 0 bases and J 7 bases, with 7 bases left between them. The CDR3 spans 13 residues. The chain's CDR3 is CASSYSKWNEQFF. The CDR3 nucleotides are TGTGCCAGCAGTTACTCGAAGTGGAATGAGCAGTTCTTC.

This chain uses TRBV11-3 with TRBJ2-5, with TRBD1 matching over 9 bases. V was clipped by 1 base and J by 4 bases; unmatched bases: 7. This CDR3 is built from 16 residues. Germline CDR1 SGHNT, CDR2 YENEEA. In DNA form, the CDR3 reads TGTGCCAGCAGCTTAGGCACAGGGGGCGCGGGAGAGACCCAGTACTTC. Its translation is CASSLGTGGAGETQYF.

The table lists this clonotype with a few counts. The V gene is TRBV9, the J gene TRBJ2-4; TRBD1 aligns across 10 bases. The germline CDR1 and CDR2 sequences are SGDLS and YYNGEE. J gave up 5 bases and V 6 bases, and 11 bases lay outside the gene matches. The CDR3 length is 16 residues. Here the CDR3 reads CASTIKKDRGQNIQYF. In DNA, the CDR3 is TGTGCCAGCACCATAAAGAAAGACAGGGGGCAAAACATTCAGTACTTC. Supplemented by reference TRBV9 and TRBJ2-4, the full variable domain reads DSGVTQTPKHLITATGQRVTLRCSPRSGDLSVYWYQQSLDQGLQFLIQYYNGEERAKGNILERFSAQQFPDLHSELNLSSLELGDSALYFCASTIKKDRGQNIQYFGAGTRLSVL.

This chain connects TRBV9 to TRBJ2-3; 7 bases align to TRBD2. The CDR3 is 15 residues long. The V gene end was trimmed by 0 bases and the J gene end by 4 bases; junction bases not matched to a gene: 5. Per the germline V gene, CDR1 is SGDLS and CDR2 is YYNGEE. The CDR3 is CASSVGGRRADTQYF. In nucleotides, the CDR3 is TGTGCCAGCAGCGTAGGCGGGAGAAGGGCAGATACGCAGTATTTT.

The chain is built from TRBV11-2 and TRBJ2-7; D not certain. CDR3 length equals 14 residues. Germline V gene lookup returns CDR1 SGHAT and CDR2 FQNNGV. Trimming left V 1 base short and J 5 bases short, with 12 bases between. CDR3 loop: CASSLGASSHEQYF. CDR3 bases: TGTGCCAGCAGCTTAGGGGCTAGTTCCCACGAGCAGTACTTC.

There are many counts of this clonotype. The V and J genes are TRBV3-1 and TRBJ1-3, with D unclear. Per the germline V gene, CDR1 is LGHDT and CDR2 is YNNKEL (reference sequence). The CDR3 loop spans 12 amino acids. Trimming cost V 5 bases and J 7 bases, with 9 bases left between them. The DNA of the CDR3 is TGTGCCAGCAGCGCAGAAGGGAACACCATATATTTT. Its protein is CASSAEGNTIYF.

This clonotype appeared a few times. The V call is TRBV6-9, the J call TRBJ2-2; no reliable D call. The CDR3 is 12 amino acids. Trimming took off 8 bases at V and 0 bases at J, with 4 bases between the two ends. Germline V CDR1 and CDR2: MNHGY, SVAAGI. The CDR3: CASGANTGELFF. The CDR3 DNA reads as TGTGCCAGCGGCGCGAACACCGGGGAGCTGTTTTTT.